The clone carrying this TCR beta chain came up many times. Its cognate antigen is unknown. The data were obtained in a study of T cell repertoires in cytomegalovirus infection. Across the whole study: Public signatures in TCR beta pointed to CMV infection and matching HLA type.

TCRdb re-analysed the reads in MiXCR, keeping a single row per CDR3 protein. Of under 350,000 distinct CDR3 sequences in the sample, roughly 9.3% are singletons; the top ten hold less than 3%. The study's findings and limits: Dominating the ex vivo response were TCR beta clonotypes that were CMV-specific and HLA-C-restricted. Cumulative frequency of public TCR beta families picked out carriers of CMV plus the relevant HLA.

Germline lookup yields CDR1 MNHEY and CDR2 SVGEGT. V lost 6 bases to trimming and J lost 2 bases; unmatched junction nucleotides: 9. This CDR3 spans 16 amino acids. The sequence came from a human donor in good health (CMV status not recorded). Some clones in this sample may be carry-over from other donors' samples. The chain carries TRBV6-2 or TRBV6-3 and TRBJ2-2; the match to TRBD1 covers 7 bases. The sequenced material came from PBMCs. CDR3 residues: CASRKTGTANTGELFF. CDR3 bases: TGTGCCAGCAGAAAGACCGGGACAGCAAACACCGGGGAGCTGTTTTTT.